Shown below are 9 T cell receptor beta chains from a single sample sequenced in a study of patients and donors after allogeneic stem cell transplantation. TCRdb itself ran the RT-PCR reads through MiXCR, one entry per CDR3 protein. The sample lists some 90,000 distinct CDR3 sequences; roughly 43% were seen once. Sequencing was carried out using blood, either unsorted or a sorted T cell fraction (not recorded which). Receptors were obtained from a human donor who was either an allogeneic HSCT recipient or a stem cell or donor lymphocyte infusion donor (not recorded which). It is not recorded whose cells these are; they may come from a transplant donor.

CDR3 sequence (DNA): TGTGCCAGCAGCTCTCTGCCGGGACAGGGGATTTATGGCTACACCTTC. It translates to CASSSLPGQGIYGYTF. V usage is TRBV7-9 and J usage is TRBJ1-2; 10 bases agree with TRBD1. The CDR3 runs 16 residues. Germline V gene sequence: CDR1 SEHNR, CDR2 FQNEAQ (reference sequence). J lost 5 bases, V lost 4 bases, and 10 bases had no gene match.

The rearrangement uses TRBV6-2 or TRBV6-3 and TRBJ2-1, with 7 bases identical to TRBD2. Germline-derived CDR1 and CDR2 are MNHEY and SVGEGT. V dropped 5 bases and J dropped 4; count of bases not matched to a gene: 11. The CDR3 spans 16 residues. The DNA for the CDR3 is TGTGCCAGCAGTGATCGGGAGGTCGGGGTGTACAATGAGCAGTTCTTC. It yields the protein CASSDREVGVYNEQFF.

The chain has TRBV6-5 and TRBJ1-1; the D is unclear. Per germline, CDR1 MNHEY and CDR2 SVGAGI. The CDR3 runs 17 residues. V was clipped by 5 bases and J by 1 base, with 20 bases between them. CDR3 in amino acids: CASSPYGSLKSNTEAFF. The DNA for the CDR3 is TGTGCCAGCAGTCCCTATGGAAGCCTTAAATCGAACACTGAAGCTTTCTTT.

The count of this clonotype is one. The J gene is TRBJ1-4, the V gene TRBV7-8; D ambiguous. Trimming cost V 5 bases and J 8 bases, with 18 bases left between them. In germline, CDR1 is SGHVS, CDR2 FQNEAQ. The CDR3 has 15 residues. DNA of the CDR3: TGTGCCAGCAGCCTCAAGAGGCCTGAAGAAGAAAAACTGTTTTTT. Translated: CASSLKRPEEEKLFF.

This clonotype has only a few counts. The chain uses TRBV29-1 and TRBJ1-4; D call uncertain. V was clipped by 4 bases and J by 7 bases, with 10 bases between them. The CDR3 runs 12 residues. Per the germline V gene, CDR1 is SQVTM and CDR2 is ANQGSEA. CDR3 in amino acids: CSVVTRGEKLFF. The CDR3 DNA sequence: TGCAGCGTTGTGACACGAGGTGAAAAACTGTTTTTT.

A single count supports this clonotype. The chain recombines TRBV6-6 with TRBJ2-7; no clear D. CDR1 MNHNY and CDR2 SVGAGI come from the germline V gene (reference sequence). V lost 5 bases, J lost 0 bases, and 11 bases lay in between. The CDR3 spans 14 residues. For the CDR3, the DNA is TGTGCCAGCAGTGCGTCATATAGCTCCTACGAGCAGTACTTC. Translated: CASSASYSSYEQYF.

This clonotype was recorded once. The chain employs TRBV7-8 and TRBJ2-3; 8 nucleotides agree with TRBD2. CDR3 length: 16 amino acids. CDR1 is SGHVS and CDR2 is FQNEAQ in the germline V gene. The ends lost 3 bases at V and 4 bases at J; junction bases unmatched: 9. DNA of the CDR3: TGTGCCAGCAGCTTTTCTCCGGGAGGGCCCGCAGATACGCAGTATTTT. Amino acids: CASSFSPGGPADTQYF.

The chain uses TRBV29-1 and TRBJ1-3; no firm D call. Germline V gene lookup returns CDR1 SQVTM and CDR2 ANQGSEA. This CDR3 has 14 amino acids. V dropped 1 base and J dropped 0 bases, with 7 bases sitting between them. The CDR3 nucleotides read TGCAGCGTTGAAGTGGCAGACTCTGGAAACACCATATATTTT. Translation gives CSVEVADSGNTIYF.

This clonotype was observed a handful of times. The CDR3 DNA is TGCAGCCATCAGGAACCCCTACTGAACACTGAAGCTTTCTTT. The encoded protein is CSHQEPLLNTEAFF. V gene TRBV29-1 combines with J gene TRBJ1-1; D not resolved. The ends were cut back, 8 bases at V and 0 bases at J, with 16 bases in the middle. Germline values: CDR1 SQVTM, CDR2 ANQGSEA. The CDR3 runs 14 residues.